The 21 T cell receptor beta chains below were found in one sample sequenced in a study of blood T cells in healthy people across ages. A second PCR, run for roughly 7 to 11 cycles, used a sample-barcoded 5' primer plus a J-beta primer mix. One entry per CDR3 protein, called by TCRdb with MiXCR from the 5' RACE reads. The sample lists 600,000 to 850,000 distinct CDR3 sequences, 20% to 25% occurring once. The sample also formed part of further work on T cells of mothers and their children.

Specimen: blood. These receptors all stem from a boy younger than 18 in good health.

This rearrangement joins TRBV27 to TRBJ2-4, with D possibly being TRBD2 (5 bases). The length of the CDR3 is 16 residues. V was cut by 5 bases and J by 1 base, with 15 bases left in between. Germline values: CDR1 MNHEY, CDR2 SMNVEV (reference sequence). In DNA, the CDR3 is TGTGCCAGCAGTCCCCGGGGATGGATCGCCAAAAACATTCAGTACTTC. As protein: CASSPRGWIAKNIQYF.

This clonotype was seen more than once but under ten times. The rearrangement links TRBV7-2 to TRBJ2-1, with 9 nucleotides matching TRBD2. This CDR3 is 14 amino acids long. Germline trimming cut 9 bases from V and 5 bases from J; bases unmatched to any gene: 8. Germline-derived CDR1 and CDR2 are SGHTA and FQGNSA. CDR3 sequence reads: CASAIAGAHNEQFF. DNA for the CDR3: TGTGCCAGTGCTATAGCGGGAGCCCACAATGAGCAGTTCTTC.

In its sample, this clonotype was seen a few times. One junction end does not reproduce the germline sequence, and a read error may be involved. This rearrangement joins TRBV20-1 to TRBJ1-1; 9 bases are shared with TRBD1. This CDR3 is 14 amino acids long. Germline V gene lookup returns CDR1 DFQATT and CDR2 SNEGSKA (reference sequence). The CDR3 sequence is CSAQDGQGSTEAFF. CDR3 coding DNA: TGCAGTGCTCAAGACGGACAGGGGAGCACTGAGGCTTTCTTT.

This clonotype was counted between two and nine times. This chain links TRBV6-5 with TRBJ1-3, with D unresolved. V was cut by 0 bases and J by 5 bases, with 8 bases left in between. The CDR3 has 14 residues. Germline loops: CDR1 MNHEY, CDR2 SVGAGI. The CDR3 spells CASSYSSLRNTIYF. The CDR3 DNA sequence: TGTGCCAGCAGTTACTCCAGTTTAAGAAACACCATATATTTT.

The CDR3 loop reads CASSLQATSGNTIYF. CDR3 DNA: TGCGCCAGCAGCTTACAGGCAACCTCTGGAAACACCATATATTTT. This chain uses TRBV5-1 with TRBJ1-3; D might be TRBD1 (5 bases). Trimming shortened V by 2 bases and J by 0 bases, and 9 bases separated the two germline ends. The germline CDR1 and CDR2 sequences are SGHRS and YFSETQ. The CDR3 totals 15 residues.

The chain employs TRBV6-1 and TRBJ2-3; D is ambiguous. CDR3 size: 13 residues. V was trimmed by 5 bases and J by 5 bases, leaving 11 bases between them. Germline V CDR1 and CDR2: MNHNS, SASEGT. DNA for the CDR3: TGTGCCAGCAGTTCCGCTAATAAAGATACGCAGTATTTT. Translating it yields CASSSANKDTQYF.

This clonotype appeared a few times. The genes are TRBV2 and TRBJ1-2; D gene uncertain. Germline V gives CDR1 SNHLY, CDR2 FYNNEI. This CDR3 is built from 15 residues. V lost 0 bases, J lost 1 base, and 9 bases lay in between. The CDR3 coding sequence is TGTGCCAGCAGTGAAGCAACGCGCCTTAACTATGGCTACACCTTC. This sequence encodes CASSEATRLNYGYTF.

This sequence joins TRBV6-5 and TRBJ2-5; TRBD1 agrees at 8 bases. Germline V CDR1 and CDR2: MNHEY, SVGAGI. V was pared by 6 bases and J by 4 bases, with 4 bases of the junction left unmatched. The CDR3 is 13 residues long. The CDR3 DNA reads TGTGCCAGCAGCAAGGACAGGGTAGAGACCCAGTACTTC. Its translation is CASSKDRVETQYF.

This clonotype occurred a few times. This chain connects TRBV5-5 to TRBJ2-3; 10 bases line up with TRBD2. The junction had 6 bases not matched to a gene; V was cut back by 2 bases and J by 3 bases. This CDR3 has 16 residues. Per germline, CDR1 SGHKS and CDR2 YYEKEE (reference sequence). The CDR3 region is CASSLELAGQTDTQYF. The DNA for the CDR3 is TGTGCCAGCAGCTTAGAACTAGCGGGACAAACAGATACGCAGTATTTT.

V gene TRBV7-9 combines with J gene TRBJ1-4, with D possibly TRBD1 on 5 matching bases. The CDR3 sequence is 15 residues long. Trimming left V 5 bases short and J 5 bases short, with 15 bases between. The germline CDR1 and CDR2 sequences are SEHNR and FQNEAQ (reference sequence). This chain's CDR3 is CASSGQVGGNEKLFF. The CDR3 DNA reads as TGTGCCAGCAGCGGTCAGGTGGGGGGGAATGAAAAACTGTTTTTT.

This clonotype was recorded a few times. The chain links TRBV3-1 to TRBJ2-5; a weak D match, TRBD2 (6 bases). The CDR3 runs 16 residues. Trimming took off 5 bases at V and 2 bases at J, with 18 bases between the two ends. CDR1 LGHDT and CDR2 YNNKEL come from the germline V gene (reference sequence). The CDR3 bases are TGTGCCAGCAGCTACCGACTAGGACGGGAGCAAGAGACCCAGTACTTC. It specifies CASSYRLGREQETQYF.

The chain joins TRBV5-4 to TRBJ2-1; 12 bases match TRBD2. The CDR3 has 16 residues. Trimming removed 0 bases from V and 10 bases from J; junction bases left unmatched: 8. CDR1 is SGHNT and CDR2 is YYREEE in the germline V gene (reference sequence). The CDR3 here is CASSLGASGGAREQFF. The CDR3 DNA reads TGTGCCAGCAGCTTGGGGGCTAGCGGGGGGGCCAGAGAGCAGTTCTTC.

This clonotype was found a few times. V is TRBV28 and J is TRBJ2-3; 9 nucleotides line up with TRBD2. V lost 6 bases, J lost 1 base, and 5 bases stayed unmatched. Germline V gene lookup returns CDR1 MDHEN and CDR2 SYDVKM. The CDR3 is 15 amino acids. The CDR3 nucleotides are TGTGCCAGCAGCAAAAGCGGGGGGCGCACAGATACGCAGTATTTT. Encoded protein: CASSKSGGRTDTQYF.

This chain links TRBV29-1 with TRBJ2-2; D gene unclear. V was trimmed by 0 bases and J by 8 bases, leaving 4 bases between them. Germline V gene sequence: CDR1 SQVTM, CDR2 ANQGSEA. The CDR3 runs to 11 residues. The CDR3 loop reads CSVEDAGELFF. The DNA for the CDR3 is TGCAGCGTTGAAGACGCGGGGGAGCTGTTTTTT.

The chain recombines TRBV7-2 with TRBJ1-6; a weak D match, TRBD1 (5 bases). Germline CDR1 is SGHTA and CDR2 is FQGNSA. Trimming cost V 0 bases and J 10 bases, with 13 bases left between them. The CDR3 runs to 15 residues. The CDR3, as DNA: TGTGCCAGCAGCTTAGCGACGAGGGGCGAGTCACCCCTCCACTTT. Amino acid sequence: CASSLATRGESPLHF.

The chain has TRBV27 and TRBJ2-3; D uncertain. The ends were cut back, 5 bases at V and 0 bases at J, with 12 bases in the middle. The CDR3 spans 15 residues. Germline-derived CDR1 and CDR2 are MNHEY and SMNVEV (reference sequence). Here the CDR3 reads CASSATLYSTDTQYF. The CDR3, as DNA: TGTGCCAGCAGTGCGACCCTCTATAGCACAGATACGCAGTATTTT.

This chain links TRBV6-6 with TRBJ2-2, with 8 bases lining up with TRBD1. The germline gives CDR1 MNHNY, CDR2 SVGAGI (reference sequence). The CDR3 is 15 amino acids. V shed 6 bases, J shed 5 bases, and the junction held 8 bases outside the gene matches. The CDR3 region has the DNA TGTGCCAGCAGATCGGACAGGGAGAATACCGGGGAGCTGTTTTTT. Its translation is CASRSDRENTGELFF.

Turning to this clonotype: The junction and the germline gene differ at one end; a read error may be behind it. This CDR3 reads CASSFITGEIRF. The CDR3 DNA reads TGTGCCAGCAGTTTCATTACAGGGGAGATCAGGTTC. V is TRBV12-3 or TRBV12-4 and J is TRBJ1-2; 7 positions agree with TRBD1. The CDR3 totals 12 residues.

The rearrangement links TRBV4-3 to TRBJ2-1, with D perhaps being TRBD1 or TRBD2 (5 bases each). V was trimmed by 0 bases and J by 2 bases, leaving 11 bases between them. The CDR3 covers 16 residues. Germline values: CDR1 LGHNA, CDR2 YSLEER. Here the CDR3 DNA reads TGCGCCAGCAGCCAAGATCTCGGGGCCGCCTACAATGAGCAGTTCTTC. This sequence encodes CASSQDLGAAYNEQFF.

This clonotype has just a few counts. The V and J genes are TRBV29-1 and TRBJ2-1; 10 bases agree with TRBD1. Trimming at V came to 7 bases and at J to 2 bases, leaving 5 bases not matched to a gene. This CDR3 contains 14 residues. Germline V gene sequence: CDR1 SQVTM, CDR2 ANQGSEA. The CDR3 bases are TGCAGCGCCCGGGACAGGGGCACCTACAATGAGCAGTTCTTC. Amino acids: CSARDRGTYNEQFF.

This clonotype has only a few counts. CDR3 nucleotide sequence: TGCGCCAGCAGCGGCAACGCCCAGAGCGAGCAGTACTTC. Its protein is CASSGNAQSEQYF. The rearrangement uses TRBV5-1 and TRBJ2-5, with no clear D. The J call could be wrong; TRBJ2-7 is a better fit for the DNA end. This CDR3 has 13 residues. Germline CDR1 reads SGHRS; CDR2 reads YFSETQ.